This TCR beta chain was recovered during a study of T cell changes during pregnancy in multiple sclerosis. TCRdb's copy holds only in-frame clones and misses some; the assay was immunoSEQ multiplex PCR. The data contain around 63,000 clones, about 90% of them seen just once; the ten biggest clones take up less than 3%. J gave up 2 bases and V 6 bases, and 4 bases lay outside the gene matches. This CDR3 comprises 13 residues. The germline V gene has CDR1 LNHNV and CDR2 YYDKDF (reference sequence). The sample was peripheral blood, taken in the third trimester of pregnancy. The source of this sequence is a female donor in good health, enrolled as a control in a pregnancy study. The chain is built from TRBV15 and TRBJ2-7; 7 nucleotides agree with TRBD2. CDR3 residues: CATSTGLAYEQYF. The CDR3 DNA reads as TGTGCCACCAGTACCGGACTAGCCTACGAGCAGTACTTC.